This T cell receptor (beta chain) was profiled in a study of response to subunit inactivated influenza vaccine. This clonotype was seen only a few times. Trimming left V 3 bases short and J 5 bases short, with 11 bases between. This CDR3 is 13 amino acids long. Germline V CDR1 and CDR2: LGHNA, YSLEER. TCRdb processed the RT-PCR reads anew with MiXCR; each CDR3 protein has one entry. The table shows approximately 200,000 distinct CDR3 sequences, with approximately 15% occurring only once. The source material was CD8+ T cells sorted from PBMCs, sampled roughly 5 days after vaccination. The clonotype originates from a man aged 50 or older who received an inactivated influenza vaccine. This chain joins TRBV4-3 and TRBJ2-7; D not resolved. CDR3 DNA: TGCGCCAGCAGCCAGGGGTTCTACAACGAGCAGTACTTC. This translates into CASSQGFYNEQYF.